This TCR beta chain was recorded in a study of cytomegalovirus exposure and HLA in healthy donors. Study-wide points: The listing of approximately 160 TCR beta chains classed them as cytomegalovirus-associated. Reports indicated that the classifier achieved high specificity and sensitivity in diagnosing cytomegalovirus status.

The CDR3 is 15 amino acids. Germline assignment: CDR1 LNHDA and CDR2 SQIVND (reference sequence). Trimming at V came to 2 bases and at J to 0 bases, leaving 2 bases not matched to a gene. As for this clone: Its antigen remains unknown.

Repertoires were generated with immunoSEQ multiplex PCR, while TCRdb's copy carries only in-frame clones and drops some. The sample has some 200,000 clones, 75% to 95% seen once. The TCR sequence derives from a woman in her late teens or twenties in good health and CMV-seronegative. This rearrangement joins TRBV19 to TRBJ1-1; 8 bases align to TRBD1. The sample taken for sequencing was PBMCs. The CDR3 is CASSILGQVNTEAFF. CDR3 DNA: TGTGCCAGTAGTATATTGGGACAGGTGAACACTGAAGCTTTCTTT.